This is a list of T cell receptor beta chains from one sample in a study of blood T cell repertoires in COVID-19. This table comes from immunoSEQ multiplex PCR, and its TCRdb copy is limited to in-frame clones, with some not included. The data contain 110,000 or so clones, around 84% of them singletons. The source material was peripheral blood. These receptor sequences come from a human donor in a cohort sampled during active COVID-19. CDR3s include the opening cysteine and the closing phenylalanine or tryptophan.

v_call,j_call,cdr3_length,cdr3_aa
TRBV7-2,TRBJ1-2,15,CASSLSAGENSVYTF
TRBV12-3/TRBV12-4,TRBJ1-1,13,CASSPGEHTEAFF
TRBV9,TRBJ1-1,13,CASSVDEGQAAFF
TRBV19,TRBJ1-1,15,CASSIGGEMNTEAFF
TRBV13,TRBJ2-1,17,CASSLIGRGYSYNEQFF
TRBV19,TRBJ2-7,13,CASSIGRGYEQYF
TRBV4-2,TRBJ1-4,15,CASSQSGEKNEKLFF
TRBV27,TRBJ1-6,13,CASRRSSGSPLHF
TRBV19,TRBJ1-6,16,CASSIGDGYSGGALHF
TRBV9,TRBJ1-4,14,CASSVAAGVEKLFF
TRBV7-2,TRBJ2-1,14,CASSLFHSLNEQFF
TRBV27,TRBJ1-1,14,CASSTAPVNTEAFF
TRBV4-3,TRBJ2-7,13,CASSHGLVYEQYF
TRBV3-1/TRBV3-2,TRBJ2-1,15,CASSPRTGGIGEQFF
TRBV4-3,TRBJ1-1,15,CASSQDLGTGDEAFF
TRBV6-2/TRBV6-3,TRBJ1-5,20,CASSYVGSRQGGSSNQPQHF